What follows are 4 T cell receptor beta chains derived from one specimen sequenced in a study of T cell responses to AZD1222 COVID-19 vaccine. The method was immunoSEQ multiplex PCR; TCRdb's version includes in-frame clones alone and lacks a portion of them. The sample holds some 150,000 clones, approximately 90% seen once. The sequenced sample was peripheral blood, obtained on day 0 of MenACWY control vaccination. The receptors stem from an adult in good health.

This sequence joins TRBV19 and TRBJ1-6; 8 bases agree with TRBD1. Germline CDR1 is LNHDA and CDR2 is SQIVND (reference sequence). The CDR3 runs 15 residues. The ends lost 7 bases at V and 7 bases at J; junction bases unmatched: 9. Here the CDR3 reads CASTQGTGLNSPLHF. CDR3 DNA sequence: TGTGCCAGTACCCAAGGGACAGGATTAAATTCACCCCTCCACTTT.

The chain carries TRBV20-1 and TRBJ1-5; D is unclear. The CDR3 has 11 residues. Germline V gene data show CDR1 as DFQATT and CDR2 as SNEGSKA (reference sequence). V shed 0 bases and J shed 11 bases, with 8 bases lying between them. For the CDR3, the DNA is TGCAGTGCTAGAGAGGGGATGACCCAGCATTTT. As protein: CSAREGMTQHF.

The chain links TRBV29-1 to TRBJ2-7, with D possibly TRBD1 on 6 matching bases. V lost 5 bases and J 1 base, leaving 9 bases between the germline ends. This CDR3 has 12 amino acids. Germline V lookup: CDR1 SQVTM, CDR2 ANQGSEA. The CDR3 coding sequence is TGCAGCGTTAGAACAGGGTCCTACGAGCAGTACTTC. This encodes CSVRTGSYEQYF.

The rearrangement joins TRBV7-9 to TRBJ2-7; 9 bases are shared with TRBD1. Germline CDR1 and CDR2: SEHNR and FQNEAQ (reference sequence). J gave up 6 bases and V 2 bases, and 8 bases lay outside the gene matches. CDR3 size: 15 residues. The CDR3: CASSLRGQGLGEQYF. The CDR3 bases are TGTGCCAGCAGCTTAAGGGGACAGGGATTAGGCGAGCAGTACTTC.